The TCR beta chain under discussion was sequenced for a study of shared clonotypes between healthy human individuals (dated by TCRdb to the early 2020s). Regarding the complete study: The cohort comprised two women and a few men aged 18 to 49 years. Different laboratories and diverse techniques were used to prepare libraries and sequence TCR repertoires, to increase sequencing depth and limit assay-specific biases. Each donor's leukapheresis produced roughly between about 0.8 and 8.9 billion PBMCs. To estimate repertoire size and how much clonotypes are shared between individuals, the study performed deep sequencing of blood TCR repertoires from a few healthy adults.

Worth noting for this clone: Its antigen is still unknown. Base qualities are not recorded, but no much larger clone differs from it by a single base.

Donors were healthy HIV-negative adults with no recently reported acute infections or vaccinations. Every donor was a Caucasian adult living in Nashville, Tennessee, USA. In the unsorted samples, 90 million or so PBMCs were counted, and genomic DNA was extracted using the QIAamp DNA Blood Mini kit. After blood collection by leukapheresis, PBMCs were isolated using Ficoll-Histopaque density gradient centrifugation and then cryopreserved in the vapor phase of liquid nitrogen. V is cut by 0 bases and J by 10 bases, and the space between the germline ends is 8 bases. Per the germline V gene (reference sequence), SGHNT is the CDR1 and YYREEE is the CDR2. The CDR3 numbers 11 residues from cysteine through phenylalanine. The retained sequence is limited to the CDR3, 33 bases, with the frame set at the first base. Overall study results and their limits: Pairwise subsampling led to the expectation that sequencing depth would affect the degree of clonotype sharing among donors. Because the study included only a small number of donors, the genetic and exposure-history diversity represented was limited. Only blood was sampled, and tissue TCR repertoires likely differ from those in blood.

TCR CDR3 regions were amplified from genomic DNA by multiplex PCR using the deep immunoSEQ assay. Extracted genomic DNA from each cell subset was spread evenly across all wells of several immunoSEQ 96-well plates, with each plate serving as a replicate. For unsorted PBMC, each replicate PCR was loaded with roughly 330 ng genomic DNA, equivalent to 30,000 or so T cell genomes. Genomic DNA from unsorted PBMC was sequenced over ten immunoSEQ deep assay plates. The purified libraries were quantified using a Qubit 3.0 fluorometer, sized with a Bioanalyzer 2100, and then quantified again using the KAPA Library Quantification kit. Every immunoSEQ 96-well plate was sequenced on a dedicated single-read 150-cycle Illumina NextSeq 550 flow cell. The study's processing was this. Because the immunoSEQ output held only junctional sequences and lacked quality scores, the filtering could not match the filtering applied to full-length reads. To assign V/J genes and CDR3, sequences were annotated against IMGT germline references using PyIR, a Python wrapper for IgBLAST v1.9. Reads with weak V/J assignments (E-value above 1e-6), missing CDR3, stop codons, out-of-frame junctions, or ambiguous translated residues were removed. V3J clonotypes were defined as sequences sharing an identical inferred V gene, J gene, and CDR3 amino acid sequence. Percentage overlap between repertoires was calculated by dividing the number of shared unique clonotypes by the size of the smaller repertoire. Repertoire richness was assessed with RTK rarefaction, the Chao1 estimator, and Recon v2.1 estimates of unobserved clonotypes. TCRdb limited this immuneACCESS table to in-frame rearrangements with V and J called. A share of clones is missing; checked studies link under half to unresolved V genes, and the rest is unexplained. V and J calls and clone size are copied from that table; D and trimming were computed from the DNA. The sample data list a few hundred thousand clones, and 79% of these were observed just once. The top ten hold more than 10% of the sample.

Material for sequencing was PBMCs. The receptor comes from a woman aged 40 to 50 in good health. Some clones in this sample may be carry-over from other donors' samples. Recombination connected TRBV5-4 to TRBJ2-7, with no D gene named confidently. CDR3 loop: CASSLGGYQYF. The DNA is TGTGCCAGCAGCTTGGGGGGTTATCAGTACTTC. This CDR3, with the reference TRBV5-4 and TRBJ2-7 proteins standing in past its ends, gives the full variable domain ETGVTQSPTHLIKTRGQQVTLRCSSQSGHNTVSWYQQALGQGPQFIFQYYREEENGRGNFPPRFSGLQFPNYSSELNVNALELDDSALYLCASSLGGYQYFGPGTRLTVT.